This T cell receptor (beta chain) was identified during a study of cytomegalovirus exposure and HLA in healthy donors. The J segment lost 1 base and the V segment lost 7 bases, leaving 5 bases of the junction unmatched. In germline, CDR1 is WSHSY, CDR2 SAAADI. The length of the CDR3 is 14 residues. PCR primers comprised 60 Vbeta and 13 Jbeta primers. Sequencing used immunoSEQ multiplex PCR; TCRdb keeps in-frame clones, though not all of them. This sample yields under 90,000 clones, of which roughly 77% are seen a single time; 2% to 2.5% belongs to the top ten. The specimen was PBMCs. V usage is TRBV10-2 and J usage is TRBJ2-7; 9 bases match TRBD2. The clonotype comes from a man aged 40-49 years in good health and CMV-seronegative. The CDR3 loop reads CASISTSGSYEQYF. The CDR3 coding sequence is TGCGCCAGCATTTCGACTAGCGGTTCCTACGAGCAGTACTTC.